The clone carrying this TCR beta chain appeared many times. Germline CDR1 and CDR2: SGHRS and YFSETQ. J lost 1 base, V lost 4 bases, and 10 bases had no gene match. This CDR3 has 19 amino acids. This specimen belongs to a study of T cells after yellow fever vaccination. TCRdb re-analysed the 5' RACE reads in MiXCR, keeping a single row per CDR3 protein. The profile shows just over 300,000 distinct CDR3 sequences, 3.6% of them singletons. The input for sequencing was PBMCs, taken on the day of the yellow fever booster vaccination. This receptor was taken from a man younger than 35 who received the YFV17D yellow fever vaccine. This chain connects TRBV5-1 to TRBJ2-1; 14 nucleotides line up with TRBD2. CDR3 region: CASSVGTSGGPMSYNEQFF. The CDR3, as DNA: TGCGCCAGCAGCGTCGGGACTAGCGGGGGCCCGATGTCCTACAATGAGCAGTTCTTC.